This is a list of T cell receptor beta chains from one sample in a study of T cell repertoires in cytomegalovirus infection. Their antigens remain unidentified. TCRdb ran MiXCR on the reads and lists one entry per CDR3 protein. This table has under 90,000 distinct CDR3 sequences, approximately 46% appearing once. Material: CD8+ T cells from cultured PBMCs, obtained from culture after CMV antigen stimulation. The source is a human donor in good health (CMV status not recorded). Some clones in this sample may be carry-over from other donors' samples. CDR3s include the opening cysteine and the closing phenylalanine or tryptophan. The D gene is left open where the match is weak. Clone size is not always given. Where it is, it says once, few, many or a class for expanded clones.

-	-	TRBV7-6	TRBJ1-1	CASSAGISEAFF	TGTGCCAGCAGCGCCGGGATTTCTGAAGCTTTCTTT
-	few	TRBV15	TRBJ1-1	CATSRDRASGTEAFF	TGTGCCACCAGCAGAGATCGAGCAAGTGGCACTGAAGCTTTCTTT
TRBD2	few	TRBV28	TRBJ2-1	CASSSLRETNEQFF	TGTGCCAGCAGTTCCTTGCGGGAGACCAATGAGCAGTTCTTC
TRBD1	-	TRBV27	TRBJ2-7	CASSSAGTGGNNEQYF	TGTGCCAGCAGTTCGGCCGGGACAGGGGGGAACAACGAGCAGTACTTC
TRBD2	few	TRBV7-9	TRBJ2-1	CASSAPGLADYNEQFF	TGTGCCAGCAGCGCCCCAGGACTAGCGGACTACAATGAGCAGTTCTTC
-	-	TRBV11-2	TRBJ2-2	CASSLGATHTGELFF	TGTGCCAGCAGCTTAGGGGCCACGCACACCGGGGAGCTGTTTTTT
TRBD2	once	TRBV4-2	TRBJ2-3	CASSQEGAGAESDTQYF	TGTGCCAGCAGCCAAGAGGGAGCGGGAGCGGAGTCAGATACGCAGTATTTT
-	-	TRBV6-8	TRBJ1-1	CASSYRSYAGNTEAFF	TGTGCCAGCAGTTACCGTTCCTACGCGGGGAACACTGAAGCTTTCTTT
TRBD2	few	TRBV7-8	TRBJ2-2	CASSSLSGDPSNTGELFF	TGTGCCAGCAGCTCTCTTAGCGGGGATCCCTCGAACACCGGGGAGCTGTTTTTT
-	-	TRBV5-4	TRBJ1-4	CASSSAGGRGGEKLFF	TGTGCCAGCAGCTCCGCCGGGGGCAGGGGAGGTGAAAAACTGTTTTTT
-	-	TRBV7-9	TRBJ1-5	CASSLGNQPQHF	TGTGCCAGCAGCTTAGGCAATCAGCCCCAGCATTTT
TRBD1	-	TRBV29-1	TRBJ1-2	CSVEERQGENYGYTF	TGCAGCGTTGAAGAACGACAGGGTGAGAACTATGGCTACACCTTC
TRBD1	-	TRBV7-8	TRBJ2-3	CASRTGADTQYF	TGTGCCAGCAGGACAGGGGCAGATACGCAGTATTTT
-	-	TRBV7-6	TRBJ1-2	CASSLGGDNYGYTF	TGTGCCAGCAGCTTAGGAGGGGACAACTATGGCTACACCTTC
-	-	TRBV15	TRBJ1-1	CATSRERGNTEAFF	TGTGCCACCAGCAGAGAGAGGGGGAACACTGAAGCTTTCTTT
TRBD2	-	TRBV7-9	TRBJ2-1	CASTPPRTSGSNYNEQFF	TGTGCCAGCACCCCCCCCCGGACTAGCGGGAGCAATTACAATGAGCAGTTCTTC
TRBD1	few	TRBV12-3/TRBV12-4	TRBJ2-7	CASNCSGTGCSYEQYF	TGTGCCAGCAATTGCTCCGGGACAGGATGCTCCTACGAGCAGTACTTC
-	many	TRBV7-9	TRBJ2-3	CASSDPMEGKRSPANTQYF	TGTGCCAGCAGCGACCCAATGGAGGGGAAGCGGAGCCCTGCGAATACGCAGTATTTT
TRBD1	few	TRBV28	TRBJ2-2	CASRPGQGLGGELFF	TGTGCCAGCAGACCTGGACAGGGGTTGGGCGGGGAGCTGTTTTTT
TRBD1	few	TRBV12-3/TRBV12-4	TRBJ2-3	CASSPRQGGADTQYF	TGTGCCAGCAGCCCCCGACAGGGTGGAGCAGATACGCAGTATTTT
TRBD1	-	TRBV27	TRBJ1-5	CASSLRTGGSQPQHF	TGTGCCAGCAGTCTTAGGACAGGGGGCAGTCAGCCCCAGCATTTT
TRBD1	-	TRBV6-5	TRBJ1-2	CASSSQGDRDGYTF	TGTGCCAGCAGTTCCCAAGGGGACAGAGATGGCTACACCTTC
-	-	TRBV20-1	TRBJ2-7	CSAWEEGYEQYF	TGCAGTGCTTGGGAGGAGGGTTACGAGCAGTACTTC
TRBD1	-	TRBV9	TRBJ1-1	CASSGGQGEKAEAFF	TGTGCCAGCAGCGGAGGACAGGGGGAGAAGGCTGAAGCTTTCTTT
-	-	TRBV28	TRBJ1-5	CASRRSINQPQHF	TGTGCCAGCAGGCGGAGTATCAATCAGCCCCAGCATTTT
-	few	TRBV6-6	TRBJ1-6	CASTPGVLSPLHF	TGTGCCAGCACCCCGGGGGTCCTTTCACCCCTCCACTTT
TRBD1	-	TRBV6-6	TRBJ1-2	CASREGQGINDYTF	TGTGCCAGCAGGGAGGGACAGGGGATCAACGACTACACCTTC
TRBD1	few	TRBV7-2	TRBJ1-2	CASSLVSVRGRHGYTF	TGTGCCAGCAGCTTAGTTTCGGTCAGGGGGCGTCATGGCTACACCTTC
-	-	TRBV5-4	TRBJ2-2	CASSLATGELFF	TGTGCCAGCAGCTTGGCCACCGGGGAGCTGTTTTTT
-	-	TRBV27	TRBJ2-7	CASSFLSRSAYEQYF	TGTGCCAGCAGTTTCCTCTCCCGGTCCGCCTACGAGCAGTACTTC
-	-	TRBV7-8	TRBJ2-1	CASSLAESSYNEQFF	TGTGCCAGCAGCTTAGCGGAAAGCTCCTACAATGAGCAGTTCTTC
TRBD1	few	TRBV27	TRBJ1-2	CASSLSMGRGRNYGYTF	TGTGCCAGCAGCTTATCGATGGGCAGGGGGCGAAACTATGGCTACACCTTC
-	once	TRBV7-3	TRBJ2-1	CACSLTGYNEQFF	TGTGCCTGCAGCCTGACTGGATACAATGAGCAGTTCTTC
-	few	TRBV7-2	TRBJ2-7	CASSPRAGMLEQYF	TGTGCCAGCAGCCCCAGGGCAGGGATGCTCGAGCAGTACTTC
-	-	TRBV5-4	TRBJ2-4	CASSSIRGDRENIQYF	TGTGCCAGCAGCTCTATTCGAGGGGATCGAGAAAACATTCAGTACTTC
TRBD2	few	TRBV27	TRBJ2-3	CASRSSSGGATDTQYF	TGTGCCAGCAGATCCTCTAGCGGGGGGGCCACAGATACGCAGTATTTT
-	-	TRBV7-8	TRBJ2-7	CASSLDPGSYEQYF	TGTGCCAGCAGCTTAGACCCCGGCTCCTACGAGCAGTACTTC
-	-	TRBV28	TRBJ2-7	CASRFRVPTYEQYF	TGTGCCAGCAGGTTCAGGGTTCCAACCTACGAGCAGTACTTC
-	-	TRBV6-8	TRBJ1-3	CATSGRNTIYF	TGTGCCACCTCAGGTCGAAACACCATATATTTT
-	-	TRBV4-2	TRBJ2-3	CASSQAGDTQYF	TGTGCCAGCAGCCAAGCAGGAGATACGCAGTATTTT
-	-	TRBV10-2	TRBJ1-2	CASGGNSVAGYTF	TGCGCCAGCGGGGGAAATAGTGTGGCTGGCTACACCTTC
-	-	TRBV6-1	TRBJ2-1	CASSVWGAEGEQFF	TGTGCCAGCAGTGTTTGGGGGGCCGAGGGGGAGCAGTTCTTC
TRBD1	once	TRBV28	TRBJ2-7	CASDADRGPPYEQYF	TGTGCCAGCGATGCCGACAGGGGACCCCCCTACGAGCAGTACTTC
TRBD2	-	TRBV4-1	TRBJ2-7	CASSQPSGGGYEQYF	TGCGCCAGCAGCCAGCCTAGCGGGGGTGGCTACGAGCAGTACTTC
TRBD1	-	TRBV7-3	TRBJ1-1	CASSLGQGGDTEAFF	TGTGCCAGCAGCTTGGGACAGGGAGGGGACACTGAAGCTTTCTTT
TRBD1	-	TRBV6-6	TRBJ2-1	CASSPFEGAEQFF	TGTGCCAGCAGTCCGTTTGAGGGGGCTGAGCAGTTCTTC
TRBD1	-	TRBV7-7	TRBJ2-5	CASSPLQGARETQYF	TGTGCCAGCAGCCCACTACAGGGGGCGAGGGAGACCCAGTACTTC
-	-	TRBV7-9	TRBJ1-3	CASSPKVASGNTIYF	TGTGCCAGCAGCCCGAAGGTAGCCTCTGGAAACACCATATATTTT
TRBD2	-	TRBV6-2/TRBV6-3	TRBJ2-7	CASSYQTSGASVYEQYF	TGTGCCAGCAGTTACCAGACTAGCGGGGCCTCCGTCTACGAGCAGTACTTC
-	once	TRBV6-5	TRBJ1-1	CASRQGSGAFF	TGTGCCAGCAGACAGGGTAGTGGAGCTTTCTTT
-	-	TRBV9	TRBJ1-6	CASSQGIRSPLHF	TGTGCCAGCAGCCAGGGGATTCGGTCACCCCTCCACTTT
-	-	TRBV12-3/TRBV12-4	TRBJ1-4	CASSLQQGGEKLFF	TGTGCCAGCAGTTTACAACAGGGAGGTGAAAAACTGTTTTTT
-	-	TRBV7-7	TRBJ2-5	CASSLNVDTSTQETQYF	TGTGCCAGCAGCCTCAACGTTGACACGTCCACCCAAGAGACCCAGTACTTC
TRBD2	-	TRBV11-2	TRBJ2-7	CASSLVVRGDYEQYF	TGTGCCAGCAGCTTAGTGGTGCGGGGGGACTACGAGCAGTACTTC
-	many	TRBV11-2	TRBJ2-2	CASSLLQSDTGELFF	TGTGCCAGCAGCCTTCTACAGTCGGACACCGGGGAGCTGTTTTTT
TRBD2	-	TRBV14	TRBJ2-3	CASSQRLAGVLNTDTQYF	TGTGCCAGCAGCCAAAGGCTAGCGGGGGTCCTCAACACAGATACGCAGTATTTT
-	-	TRBV12-3/TRBV12-4	TRBJ1-1	CASTPGTTTEAFF	TGTGCCAGCACCCCCGGGACAACTACTGAAGCTTTCTTT
-	-	TRBV2	TRBJ1-5	CASSRSTQGPNQPQHF	TGTGCCAGCAGCCGTTCTACCCAGGGGCCGAATCAGCCCCAGCATTTT
-	-	TRBV7-8	TRBJ2-7	CASSRTEGSYEQYF	TGTGCCAGCAGCCGGACGGAGGGGTCCTACGAGCAGTACTTC